The TCR beta chain under discussion was sequenced for a study of T cell responses to AZD1222 COVID-19 vaccine. Study summary: Whether given at about 4 or about 12 weeks, second doses were pooled.

Sequenced by immunoSEQ multiplex PCR; TCRdb stores in-frame clones only, minus some. There are tens of thousands of clones in the sample; 92% occur only once, and 5% to 6.5% lies in the top ten. CDR1 and CDR2 (germline): GTSNPN, SVGIG (reference sequence). CDR3 length: 14 residues. Study outcomes and limitations: Donors were chiefly white British, with a greater number of females, and clonal diversity was perhaps underestimated. Seropositivity was recorded at baseline in only five to seven AZD1222 recipients.

Note on this clone: Its antigen is unidentified. The junction shows a germline mismatch at one end, possibly a read error.

The source material was peripheral blood, sampled on day 0 of AZD1222 vaccination. V gene TRBV30 combines with J gene TRBJ2-2; 13 bases are shared with TRBD2. The clonotype comes from an adult in good health. CDR3 sequence: CAWSSRLAGGAPIF. The CDR3 region has the DNA TGTGCCTGGAGTTCCCGACTAGCGGGAGGAGCACCTATTTTT.